The 31 T cell receptor beta chains in this list originate from one sample, sequenced in a study of shared T cell receptors in the human thymus. The assay was immunoSEQ multiplex PCR, and TCRdb's table has in-frame clones only and misses some. The sample yields hundreds of thousands of clones, roughly 90% seen once. These sequences were also reported in another study, on human thymus T cells.

Sequencing input: thymocytes. The receptors stem from a boy less than two years old with a congenital heart defect.

V and J are TRBV14 and TRBJ1-3, with D perhaps TRBD1 (6 bases). This CDR3 contains 17 residues. CDR1 is SGHDN, CDR2 FVKESK, per germline. Trimming took off 4 bases at V and 0 bases at J, with 16 bases between the two ends. CDR3 DNA sequence: TGTGCCAGCAGCCCGGGCACGGGACACTACTCTGGAAACACCATATATTTT. Translation gives CASSPGTGHYSGNTIYF. Looking up the rest from reference TRBV14 and TRBJ1-3 gives the full variable domain: EAGVTQFPSHSVIEKGQTVTLRCDPISGHDNLYWYRRVMGKEIKFLLHFVKESKQDESGMPNNRFLAERTGGTYSTLKVQPAELEDSGVYFCASSPGTGHYSGNTIYFGEGSWLTVV.

This rearrangement joins TRBV29-1 to TRBJ1-4; 9 positions agree with TRBD1. Germline values: CDR1 SQVTM, CDR2 ANQGSEA. V was pared by 5 bases and J by 0 bases, with 4 bases of the junction left unmatched. This CDR3 spans 15 amino acids. CDR3 sequence reads: CSVSRQGATNEKLFF. The CDR3 DNA is TGCAGCGTTTCTCGACAGGGGGCAACTAATGAAAAACTGTTTTTT. The full variable domain, in which reference TRBV29-1 and TRBJ1-4 provide the parts outside the CDR3, is SAVISQKPSRDICQRGTSLTIQCQVDSQVTMMFWYRQQPGQSLTLIATANQGSEATYESGFVIDKFPISRPNLTFSTLTVSNMSPEDSSIYLCSVSRQGATNEKLFFGSGTQLSVL.

The count of this clone is one. This sequence joins TRBV18 and TRBJ1-1; 9 bases line up with TRBD1. Germline V gene lookup returns CDR1 KGHSH and CDR2 LQKENI. The CDR3 is made up of 16 amino acids. V trimming: 4 bases; J trimming: 2 bases; junction bases outside the gene matches: 8. CDR3 loop: CASSRGTGRGNTEAFF. The CDR3 bases are TGTGCCAGCTCACGGGGGACAGGGAGAGGCAACACTGAAGCTTTCTTT. Drawing the rest from reference TRBV18 and TRBJ1-1, the complete variable domain is NAGVMQNPRHLVRRRGQEARLRCSPMKGHSHVYWYRQLPEEGLKFMVYLQKENIIDESGMPKERFSAEFPKEGPSILRIQQVVRGDSAAYFCASSRGTGRGNTEAFFGQGTRLTVV.

The CDR3 is CASSRTAGLITEEQYF. CDR3 nucleotides: TGTGCCAGCAGCCGGACGGCGGGACTTATTACGGAAGAGCAGTACTTC. The chain links TRBV14 to TRBJ2-7; tentative D call: TRBD2 (6 bases). The CDR3 spans 16 residues. V lost 4 bases and J lost 7, with 23 bases in between. Looked up from germline, CDR1 is SGHDN and CDR2 is FVKESK.

This clone was picked up a small number of times. The chain carries TRBV27 and TRBJ2-2; 9 bases line up with TRBD2. The V gene's germline CDR1 is MNHEY and CDR2 SMNVEV (reference sequence). V was pared by 9 bases and J by 4 bases, with 6 bases of the junction left unmatched. The CDR3 is 14 residues long. The CDR3 is CASSVAGVTGELFF. CDR3 coding DNA: TGTGCCAGTTCAGTAGCGGGAGTCACCGGGGAGCTGTTTTTT.

This clone was seen a few times. The V gene is TRBV9, the J gene TRBJ2-6; 9 bases map to TRBD2. Germline V lookup: CDR1 SGDLS, CDR2 YYNGEE. J was trimmed by 2 bases and V by 0 bases; bases with no gene match: 9. The CDR3 loop spans 19 amino acids. The CDR3 coding sequence is TGTGCCAGCAGCGTAGAGGATAGCGGGAGTGATCCTGGGGCCAACGTCCTGACTTTC. Protein product: CASSVEDSGSDPGANVLTF. Full variable domain (remainder filled in from reference TRBV9 and TRBJ2-6): DSGVTQTPKHLITATGQRVTLRCSPRSGDLSVYWYQQSLDQGLQFLIQYYNGEERAKGNILERFSAQQFPDLHSELNLSSLELGDSALYFCASSVEDSGSDPGANVLTFGAGSRLTVL.

The rearrangement links TRBV7-8 to TRBJ2-1, with 10 bases lining up with TRBD2. The CDR3 has 15 residues. V lost 5 bases, J lost 8 bases, and 9 bases stayed unmatched. Germline V lookup: CDR1 SGHVS, CDR2 FQNEAQ. The CDR3 protein is CASSPSSGRGYEQFF. The CDR3, as DNA: TGTGCCAGCAGCCCCTCTAGCGGGAGAGGGTATGAGCAGTTCTTC. The entire variable domain, with the rest obtained from reference TRBV7-8 and TRBJ2-1, is as follows: GAGVSQSPRYKVAKRGQDVALRCDPISGHVSLFWYQQALGQGPEFLTYFQNEAQLDKSGLPSDRFFAERPEGSVSTLKIQRTQQEDSAVYLCASSPSSGRGYEQFFGPGTRLTVL.

The V call is TRBV7-2, the J call TRBJ1-5; tentative D call: TRBD1 (5 bases). V lost 5 bases, J lost 2 bases, and 13 bases lay in between. The CDR3 is made up of 15 amino acids. CDR1 is SGHTA, CDR2 FQGNSA, per germline. The CDR3 region is CASSQGLTRNQPQHF. CDR3 DNA sequence: TGTGCCAGCAGCCAGGGACTGACTCGCAATCAGCCCCAGCATTTT.

The chain employs TRBV7-9 and TRBJ1-1, with D maybe TRBD1 (5 bases). Germline CDR1 reads SEHNR; CDR2 reads FQNEAQ (reference sequence). This CDR3 has 12 residues. V was pared by 4 bases and J by 3 bases, with 6 bases between. This CDR3 reads CASSSRDTEAFF. The CDR3 region has the DNA TGTGCCAGCAGCTCCAGGGACACTGAAGCTTTCTTT.

This sequence joins TRBV4-2 and TRBJ2-1; possible D gene TRBD2, 5 bases. This CDR3 spans 15 amino acids. The V end lost 0 bases, the J end lost 4 bases, and 10 bases lay between the germline ends. Germline CDR1 LGHNA, CDR2 YNFKEQ. The CDR3 region is CASSQEIALYNEQFF. In DNA, the CDR3 is TGTGCCAGCAGCCAAGAAATAGCGCTTTACAATGAGCAGTTCTTC.

This chain connects TRBV28 to TRBJ2-7; D might be TRBD1 (7 bases). CDR1 and CDR2 (germline): MDHEN, SYDVKM. V was pared by 5 bases and J by 2 bases, with 19 bases between. The CDR3 runs to 16 residues. CDR3 in DNA: TGTGCCAGCAGTGCATACCTTACAGGGGAGGCCTACGAGCAGTACTTC. Amino acid sequence: CASSAYLTGEAYEQYF.

The chain employs TRBV15 and TRBJ1-1, with 8 bases lining up with TRBD1. This CDR3 spans 15 amino acids. CDR1 LNHNV and CDR2 YYDKDF come from the germline V gene (reference sequence). V lost 5 bases, J lost 0 bases, and 5 bases stayed unmatched. This CDR3 is CATSRSDRVNTEAFF. CDR3 in DNA: TGTGCCACCAGCCGATCGGACAGGGTGAACACTGAAGCTTTCTTT.

The chain links TRBV30 to TRBJ2-3; tentative D call: TRBD1 (6 bases). The V gene lost 3 bases and the J gene lost 2 bases, with 15 bases spanning the gap. The CDR3 totals 15 residues. Germline V gene sequence: CDR1 GTSNPN, CDR2 SVGIG (reference sequence). Here the CDR3 reads CAWRSVGGLTDTQYF. CDR3 coding DNA: TGTGCCTGGAGATCAGTTGGGGGCCTCACAGATACGCAGTATTTT.

The V call is TRBV27, the J call TRBJ2-2; possible D gene TRBD1, 7 bases. There are 16 residues in the CDR3. The germline V gene encodes CDR1 MNHEY and CDR2 SMNVEV (reference sequence). V dropped 4 bases and J dropped 8 bases, with 20 bases sitting between them. CDR3 bases: TGTGCCAGCAGTTGGGCCCCAGGGGGGCGGCTTGGGGAGCTGTTTTTT. Translating it yields CASSWAPGGRLGELFF.

The rearrangement uses TRBV6-8 and TRBJ1-2; possible D gene TRBD1, 6 bases. The CDR3 consists of 17 residues. V was pared by 0 bases and J by 2 bases, with 16 bases between. In germline, CDR1 is MNHGY, CDR2 SAAAGT. CDR3 bases: TGTGCCAGCAGTTACTCGACGGGTGACAGGTCAAACTATGGCTACACCTTC. Amino acids: CASSYSTGDRSNYGYTF.

The chain has TRBV29-1 and TRBJ2-4; TRBD1 matches 10 bases. Germline lookup yields CDR1 SQVTM and CDR2 ANQGSEA. V shed 6 bases and J 9 bases; nucleotides not matched to a gene: 8. CDR3 length: 13 amino acids. The CDR3 loop is CSVGTGDWGIQYF. For the CDR3, the DNA is TGCAGCGTAGGGACAGGGGATTGGGGCATTCAGTACTTC. The entire variable domain, with the rest obtained from reference TRBV29-1 and TRBJ2-4, is as follows: SAVISQKPSRDICQRGTSLTIQCQVDSQVTMMFWYRQQPGQSLTLIATANQGSEATYESGFVIDKFPISRPNLTFSTLTVSNMSPEDSSIYLCSVGTGDWGIQYFGAGTRLSVL.

This clone was found a few times. The genes are TRBV19 and TRBJ1-1; D gene ambiguous. V lost 3 bases to trimming and J lost 7 bases, with 12 bases between them. CDR3 length: 13 residues. Looked up from germline, CDR1 is LNHDA and CDR2 is SQIVND (reference sequence). CDR3 residues: CASSIQVGGEAFF. For the CDR3, the DNA is TGTGCCAGTAGTATCCAGGTTGGAGGTGAAGCTTTCTTT.

The chain couples TRBV15 to TRBJ2-7; 13 nucleotides match TRBD2. The CDR3 contains 14 residues. The germline gives CDR1 LNHNV, CDR2 YYDKDF (reference sequence). With V trimmed by 4 bases and J by 5 bases, 2 bases remained unmatched. CDR3 sequence reads: CATSIGTSGNEQYF. CDR3 coding DNA: TGTGCCACCAGCATTGGGACTAGCGGGAACGAGCAGTACTTC.

The rearrangement joins TRBV11-2 to TRBJ1-4, with D possibly TRBD1 on 5 matching bases. The CDR3 runs 17 residues. Germline V gene sequence: CDR1 SGHAT, CDR2 FQNNGV. V lost 5 bases and J lost 0, with 16 bases in between. The CDR3 loop reads CASSHWESGATNEKLFF. CDR3 sequence (DNA): TGTGCCAGCAGCCATTGGGAGTCGGGGGCAACTAATGAAAAACTGTTTTTT.

The chain links TRBV6-6 to TRBJ2-5; unclear D gene. This CDR3 spans 12 amino acids. V shed 7 bases and J shed 3 bases, with 9 bases lying between them. Germline V gene lookup returns CDR1 MNHNY and CDR2 SVGAGI (reference sequence). The CDR3 reads CASKRGKETQYF. The CDR3 region has the DNA TGTGCCAGCAAGAGAGGAAAAGAGACCCAGTACTTC.

The chain joins TRBV11-2 to TRBJ2-3; 10 bases are a match to TRBD2. The ends lost 1 base at V and 0 bases at J; junction bases unmatched: 7. The CDR3 has 18 residues. Germline CDR1 is SGHAT and CDR2 is FQNNGV. CDR3 DNA sequence: TGTGCCAGCAGCTTAGTCCCTAGCGGGGGAACTAGCACAGATACGCAGTATTTT. This encodes CASSLVPSGGTSTDTQYF.

V is TRBV4-2 and J is TRBJ2-7, with 8 bases fitting TRBD2. The V gene's germline CDR1 is LGHNA and CDR2 YNFKEQ. This CDR3 region has 15 residues. J lost 1 base, V lost 4 bases, and 6 bases had no gene match. The CDR3 protein is CASSRLAGPSYEQYF. CDR3 in DNA: TGTGCCAGCAGCCGCCTAGCGGGTCCATCCTACGAGCAGTACTTC.

This rearrangement joins TRBV4-3 to TRBJ2-2, with unresolved D. CDR1 and CDR2 from the germline V gene are LGHNA and YSLEER. This CDR3 is built from 14 residues. V was shortened by 8 bases and J by 1 base, with 11 bases between the two germline ends. In nucleotides, the CDR3 is TGCGCCAGCGGGCAGGTAGAGAACACCGGGGAGCTGTTTTTT. Translation: CASGQVENTGELFF.

The rearrangement uses TRBV13 and TRBJ2-3; TRBD2 aligns across 11 bases. Trimming removed 0 bases from V and 2 bases from J; junction bases left unmatched: 4. Germline-derived CDR1 and CDR2 are PRHDT and FYEKMQ (reference sequence). The CDR3 is made up of 17 amino acids. CDR3 region: CASSLGASGRPTDTQYF. The DNA for the CDR3 is TGTGCCAGCAGCTTAGGAGCTAGCGGGAGGCCCACAGATACGCAGTATTTT.

The chain couples TRBV7-2 to TRBJ2-1; 8 bases align to TRBD2. This CDR3 is built from 17 residues. The germline V gene has CDR1 SGHTA and CDR2 FQGNSA. V gave up 1 base and J gave up 5 bases; unmatched junction bases: 10. CDR3: CASSLEPPGLDHNEQFF. DNA for the CDR3: TGTGCCAGCAGCTTAGAACCCCCGGGACTAGATCACAATGAGCAGTTCTTC.

J is TRBJ2-7 and V is TRBV19, with TRBD1 identical over 8 bases. The CDR3 runs to 14 residues. The trim removed 3 bases at V and 7 bases at J, leaving 8 bases unmatched. Germline V gives CDR1 LNHDA, CDR2 SQIVND (reference sequence). The CDR3 sequence: CASSIEQGDREQYF. In DNA, the CDR3 is TGTGCCAGTAGTATTGAACAGGGGGACAGGGAGCAGTACTTC.

CDR3 coding DNA: TGTGCCAGCAGTAGGAGGGACAGACCCCAAGAGACCCAGTACTTC. It translates to CASSRRDRPQETQYF. The V and J genes are TRBV5-6 and TRBJ2-5; weak D call: TRBD1 (7 bases). The length of the CDR3 is 15 residues. Germline V gene data show CDR1 as SGHDT and CDR2 as YYEEEE. Trimming shortened V by 5 bases and J by 1 base, and 15 bases separated the two germline ends.

The chain uses TRBV5-6 and TRBJ2-5, with TRBD2 matching 10 bases. CDR3 length: 14 residues. Per germline, CDR1 SGHDT and CDR2 YYEEEE. The J segment lost 5 bases and the V segment lost 4 bases, leaving 5 bases of the junction unmatched. CDR3 sequence (DNA): TGTGCCAGCAGCCTCAGCGGGAGGGGGGAGACCCAGTACTTC. It specifies CASSLSGRGETQYF.

This clone was seen only once. V usage is TRBV5-1 and J usage is TRBJ2-7; 12 positions agree with TRBD2. V lost 4 bases to trimming and J lost 7 bases; unmatched junction nucleotides: 27. The germline gives CDR1 SGHRS, CDR2 YFSETQ. CDR3 length: 21 residues. The CDR3 spells CASSLTTGDTSGRPNTDEQYF. The CDR3 coding sequence is TGCGCCAGCAGCCTTACGACAGGGGATACTAGCGGGAGGCCGAACACGGATGAGCAGTACTTC.

V and J are TRBV11-2 and TRBJ2-4; TRBD2 aligns across 9 bases. CDR3 length: 18 residues. J was trimmed by 1 base and V by 0 bases; bases with no gene match: 7. Germline V gene sequence: CDR1 SGHAT, CDR2 FQNNGV. DNA of the CDR3: TGTGCCAGCAGCTTAGATCGCTTGGCGGGAGGGGCCAAAAACATTCAGTACTTC. This encodes CASSLDRLAGGAKNIQYF. Based on the CDR3 plus reference TRBV11-2 and TRBJ2-4, the full variable domain is EAGVAQSPRYKIIEKRQSVAFWCNPISGHATLYWYQQILGQGPKLLIQFQNNGVVDDSQLPKDRFSAERLKGVDSTLKIQPAKLEDSAVYLCASSLDRLAGGAKNIQYFGAGTRLSVL.

The CDR3 DNA reads as TGTGCCACTCGACAGGGCGTGGGGGAGCTGTTTTTT. As protein: CATRQGVGELFF. The gene calls are TRBV30 and TRBJ2-2, with 7 bases matching TRBD1. Germline V lookup: CDR1 GTSNPN, CDR2 SVGIG (reference sequence). The trim removed 8 bases at V and 8 bases at J, leaving 8 bases unmatched. The CDR3 spans 12 residues.